Reported below is one T cell receptor beta chain. These data belong to a study of blood T cell repertoires in COVID-19. Assay: immunoSEQ multiplex PCR; the TCRdb copy retains only in-frame clones and omits some. The sample lists hundreds of thousands of clones, 85% to 90% occurring once. The sequence was obtained from a woman aged 18-29 years with acute or convalescent COVID-19. Sequencing used peripheral blood.

In nucleotides, the CDR3 is TGTGCCAGCTCCCGAGGACATCCCGGGGAGCTGTTTTTT. It translates to CASSRGHPGELFF. The genes are TRBV18 and TRBJ2-2; possible D gene TRBD1, 5 bases. CDR1 is KGHSH and CDR2 is LQKENI in the germline V gene. The CDR3 runs to 13 residues. V was clipped by 6 bases and J by 6 bases, with 11 bases between them.